This T cell receptor gamma chain comes out of a study of gamma-delta T cells after stem cell transplantation. TCRdb re-processed the RT-PCR reads using CATT. The sample has 600 to 700 gamma-chain clones; about 34% are singletons. This clone ranks as large (0.1 to 1%). CDR1 and CDR2 from the germline V gene are EGSTGY and YDSYTSSV. V lost 0 bases to trimming and J lost 2 bases; unmatched junction nucleotides: 7. The CDR3 has 15 amino acids. This clonotype was sampled from a human donor. It is not recorded whose cells these are; they may come from a transplant donor. The sequenced sample consisted of gamma-delta T cells. V and J are TRGV4 and TRGJ1 or TRGJ2. No J gene was available from TCRdb, and it was assigned here by a germline match of the DNA. CDR3 protein: CATWDGPPYYYKKLF. The CDR3 region has the DNA TGTGCCACCTGGGATGGGCCGCCCTATTATTATAAGAAACTCTTT.